Listed here are 8 T cell receptor beta chains from one sample, sequenced in a study of cytomegalovirus exposure and HLA in healthy donors. Researchers ran the PCR with 60 Vbeta and 13 Jbeta primers. Sequenced by immunoSEQ multiplex PCR; TCRdb stores in-frame clones only, minus some. The table lists 110,000 to 150,000 clones, 75% to 90% of them singletons. The sequenced sample consisted of PBMCs. Receptors were obtained from a man aged 40-49 years in good health and CMV-seronegative.

The V and J genes are TRBV6-5 and TRBJ1-2; D gene unclear. With 4 bases removed from V and 6 bases from J, the gap between germline ends came to 6 bases. Germline CDR1 and CDR2: MNHEY and SVGAGI. The CDR3 is 11 residues long. CDR3 sequence reads: CASSFGHGYTF. Written as DNA, the CDR3 is TGTGCCAGCAGTTTCGGTCATGGCTACACCTTC.

CDR3 in DNA: TGTGCCAGCAGTTTTTCCGGGACAGGGTTCGAGCAGTACTTC. Translation: CASSFSGTGFEQYF. The gene calls are TRBV6-5 and TRBJ2-7, with TRBD1 identical over 9 bases. Germline-derived CDR1 and CDR2 are MNHEY and SVGAGI. This CDR3 is built from 14 residues. The trim removed 4 bases at V and 6 bases at J, leaving 7 bases unmatched.

This clone was seen more than once but under ten times. The gene calls are TRBV7-9 and TRBJ1-4; D might be TRBD1 (5 bases). This CDR3 has 13 amino acids. With 5 bases removed from V and 8 bases from J, the gap between germline ends came to 12 bases. Germline assignment: CDR1 SEHNR and CDR2 FQNEAQ (reference sequence). The chain's CDR3 is CASSIGTPEKLFF. The CDR3 DNA follows: TGTGCCAGCAGCATTGGGACTCCCGAAAAACTGTTTTTT.

This clone was observed a few times. The V call is TRBV19, the J call TRBJ1-1, with D unresolved. This CDR3 has 11 amino acids. Trimming cost V 6 bases and J 3 bases, with 5 bases left between them. Per germline, CDR1 LNHDA and CDR2 SQIVND (reference sequence). The CDR3 nucleotides are TGTGCCAGTAGCTTATACACTGAAGCTTTCTTT. Translation: CASSLYTEAFF.

The rearrangement links TRBV18 to TRBJ2-5; D gene unclear. Trimming removed 4 bases from V and 0 bases from J, with 15 bases in between. CDR3 length: 16 residues. The germline gives CDR1 KGHSH, CDR2 LQKENI. Here the CDR3 DNA reads TGTGCCAGCTCACTACAGCAGGTGCAGTACCAAGAGACCCAGTACTTC. Encoded protein: CASSLQQVQYQETQYF.

The chain uses TRBV7-2 and TRBJ1-6; the D gene is possibly TRBD1 (5 bases). In germline, CDR1 is SGHTA, CDR2 FQGNSA. The CDR3 length is 16 residues. V was trimmed by 1 base and J by 5 bases, leaving 12 bases between them. The CDR3 coding sequence is TGTGCCAGCAGCTTAGTGGGGGGGATAAATAATTCACCCCTCCACTTT. Translating gives CASSLVGGINNSPLHF.

Written as DNA, the CDR3 is TGTGCCAGCAGTCGAGAGGGCAATAGCAATCAGCCCCAGCATTTT. It codes for CASSREGNSNQPQHF. This chain connects TRBV6-1 to TRBJ1-5; D gene ambiguous. Germline V gives CDR1 MNHNS, CDR2 SASEGT. V was pared by 5 bases and J by 0 bases, with 11 bases between. The CDR3 has 15 amino acids.

This rearrangement joins TRBV7-6 to TRBJ2-7; 10 bases are shared with TRBD1. With 1 base clipped from V and 0 bases from J, the junction kept 12 bases outside the gene matches. This CDR3 has 19 residues. Germline V lookup: CDR1 SGHVS, CDR2 FNYEAQ. In nucleotides, the CDR3 is TGTGCCAGCAGCTTAGAGATCTCCGGGACAGGGGCAGCCTCCTACGAGCAGTACTTC. It translates to CASSLEISGTGAASYEQYF.